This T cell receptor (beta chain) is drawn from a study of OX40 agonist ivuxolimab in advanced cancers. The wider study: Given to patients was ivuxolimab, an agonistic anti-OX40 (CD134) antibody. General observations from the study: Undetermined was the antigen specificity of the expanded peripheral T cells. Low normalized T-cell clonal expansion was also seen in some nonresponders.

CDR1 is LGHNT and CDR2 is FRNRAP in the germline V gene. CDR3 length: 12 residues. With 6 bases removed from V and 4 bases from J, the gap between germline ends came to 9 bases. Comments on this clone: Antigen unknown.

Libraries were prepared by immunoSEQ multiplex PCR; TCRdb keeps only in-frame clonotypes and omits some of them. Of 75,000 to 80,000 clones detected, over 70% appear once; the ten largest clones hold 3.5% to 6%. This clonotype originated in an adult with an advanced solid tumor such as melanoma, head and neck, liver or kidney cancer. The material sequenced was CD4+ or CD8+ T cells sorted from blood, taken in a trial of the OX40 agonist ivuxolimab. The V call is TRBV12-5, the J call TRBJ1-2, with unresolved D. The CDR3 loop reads CASGSRSYGYTF. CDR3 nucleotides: TGTGCTAGTGGCTCCAGAAGCTATGGCTACACCTTC.